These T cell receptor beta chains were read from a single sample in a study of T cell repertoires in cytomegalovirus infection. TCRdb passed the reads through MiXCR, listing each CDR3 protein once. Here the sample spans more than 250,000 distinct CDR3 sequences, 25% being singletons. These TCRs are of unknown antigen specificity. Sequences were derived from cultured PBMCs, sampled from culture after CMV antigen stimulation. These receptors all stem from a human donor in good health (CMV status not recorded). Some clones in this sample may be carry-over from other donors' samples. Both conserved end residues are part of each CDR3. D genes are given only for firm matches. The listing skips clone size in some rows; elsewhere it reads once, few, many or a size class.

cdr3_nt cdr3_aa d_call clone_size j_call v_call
TGTTCCCAAGGAGATTGCAGGGACCGAAGACGCGATGGCTACACCTTC CSQGDCRDRRRDGYTF . . TRBJ1-2 TRBV28
TGTGCCAGCAGTCCCAGGGGGGACAATGAGCAGTTCTTC CASSPRGDNEQFF . few TRBJ2-1 TRBV12-3/TRBV12-4
TGTGCCAGCAGTTACACAACTAATGAAAAACTGTTTTTT CASSYTTNEKLFF . . TRBJ1-4 TRBV6-6
TGTGCCAGCAGGGTTCTCCAGAGTAACGGGGCTGAAGCTTTCTTT CASRVLQSNGAEAFF . . TRBJ1-1 TRBV27
TGTGCCAGCTCACCCCTACAGGAGGTGAACACTGAAGCTTTCTTT CASSPLQEVNTEAFF . . TRBJ1-1 TRBV18
TGTGCCAGCAGCTTAGAACAGGGGTCATACAATGAGCAGTTCTTC CASSLEQGSYNEQFF TRBD1 many TRBJ2-1 TRBV7-2
TGCAGCGTTCTGACCGGGACTAGACAAGAGACCCAGTACTTC CSVLTGTRQETQYF TRBD2 . TRBJ2-5 TRBV29-1
TGTGCCAGCAGCTTTCCAGGGTTATCTAACTATGGCTACACCTTC CASSFPGLSNYGYTF . . TRBJ1-2 TRBV7-9
TGTGCCAGCAGTTACTCGACCGGGGGCAGGCCACCCCTCCACTTT CASSYSTGGRPPLHF . . TRBJ1-6 TRBV6-2/TRBV6-3
TGTGCCAGCAGTGACGGATACAATCAGCCCCAGCATTTT CASSDGYNQPQHF . few TRBJ1-5 TRBV6-1
TGCGCCAGCAGCTTGGCCGGCGGGAGCTCCTACAATGAGCAGTTCTTC CASSLAGGSSYNEQFF TRBD2 . TRBJ2-1 TRBV5-1
TGTGCCAGCACCCCAGGGATCACCGGGGAGCTGTTTTTT CASTPGITGELFF . . TRBJ2-2 TRBV11-3
TGTGCCAGCAGCTTCTCCTCGAGGGGGGGCACTGAAGCTTTCTTT CASSFSSRGGTEAFF . many TRBJ1-1 TRBV7-2
TGTGCCAGCAGCTTAGTTGTGACAGCCACCTACGAGCAGTACTTC CASSLVVTATYEQYF . many TRBJ2-7 TRBV7-2
TGTGCCAGCAGCTCAGACGACCGACACAATGAGCAGTTCTTC CASSSDDRHNEQFF . many TRBJ2-1 TRBV7-2
TGCGCCAGCGCCCGGGACAGTTCCTACAATGAGCAGTTCTTC CASARDSSYNEQFF TRBD1 . TRBJ2-1 TRBV5-1
TGTGCCAGTAGTATAGCCACAGCTAACTATGGCTACACCTTC CASSIATANYGYTF . . TRBJ1-2 TRBV19
TGTGCCAGCACGCGGAGGGCCTCTACAGCCTACAATGAGCAGTTCTTC CASTRRASTAYNEQFF . . TRBJ2-1 TRBV7-8
TGCAGCGTGGAAACGAACAGGGGGGCCACTGAAGCTTTCTTT CSVETNRGATEAFF TRBD1 . TRBJ1-1 TRBV29-1
TGCGCCAGCAGCCAATCGGCAGACACAGATACGCAGTATTTT CASSQSADTDTQYF . . TRBJ2-3 TRBV4-1
TGCAGTGCTAGAGTGGTGGGAGAGAGCTCCTACAATGAGCAGTTCTTC CSARVVGESSYNEQFF . . TRBJ2-1 TRBV20-1
TGTGCCTGGAGTCTGAGTGGGTTAGTAGCTGAAGCTTTCTTT CAWSLSGLVAEAFF . . TRBJ1-1 TRBV30
TGTGCCAGCAGTTACTCGTTGTCCAGGGGGGGAGAGACCCAGTACTTC CASSYSLSRGGETQYF . . TRBJ2-5 TRBV6-5
TGTGCCTCAAAGGGGGTTAACACTGAAGCTTTCTTT CASKGVNTEAFF . . TRBJ1-1 TRBV10-3
TGCGCCAGCAGTGAGGTGGTTCTAGGATCAACCGGGACCCCGGTGTTGATGCCCCAGCATTTT CASSEVVLGSTGTPVLMPQHF . few TRBJ1-5 TRBV10-2
TGTGCCAGTAGTGGGGGCAGGGCGTCCCCCCTAAACTATGGCTACACCTTC CASSGGRASPLNYGYTF . . TRBJ1-2 TRBV19
TGTGCCAGCAGTTACTTAGGAGTCAACACTGAAGCTTTCTTT CASSYLGVNTEAFF . . TRBJ1-1 TRBV6-2/TRBV6-3
TGTGCCAGCAGTGAATTTGGGGCCAAAAACATTCAGTACTTC CASSEFGAKNIQYF . . TRBJ2-4 TRBV25-1
TGTGCCAGTAGTATTTCTGTAGGCGCGGCTAATGAAAAACTGTTTTTT CASSISVGAANEKLFF . . TRBJ1-4 TRBV19
TGTGCCAGCAGCGTCCCGGGCACAGATACGCAGTATTTT CASSVPGTDTQYF . few TRBJ2-3 TRBV28
TGTGCCAGCGGACCCCCGGTGGTGGGGGAGACCCAGTACTTC CASGPPVVGETQYF . . TRBJ2-5 TRBV12-3/TRBV12-4
TGTGCCAGCAGTCGCACCAAACCCCAAGAGACCCAGTACTTC CASSRTKPQETQYF . few TRBJ2-5 TRBV6-5
TGTGCCAGCAGCGAAGACACCGGGGGATACGAGCAGTACTTC CASSEDTGGYEQYF . many TRBJ2-7 TRBV7-2
TGCAGCGTTGTCGTCGGGAGGCTCAACAATGAGCAGTTCTTC CSVVVGRLNNEQFF TRBD2 . TRBJ2-1 TRBV29-1
TGTGCCAGCAGTGCCAGAGCCCCTGGAAAACTGTTTTTT CASSARAPGKLFF . . TRBJ1-4 TRBV27
TGTGCCAGCAGCTTAGGTGGGACAGGCCCCTATAATTCACCCCTCCACTTT CASSLGGTGPYNSPLHF TRBD1 many TRBJ1-6 TRBV7-2
TGTGCCAGCAGTTACGGATCAGCGGGAGGCTCAGATACGCAGTATTTT CASSYGSAGGSDTQYF TRBD2 . TRBJ2-3 TRBV6-5
TGCGCCAGCAGCCCAGGGCTGGACAGGGTGTACGAGCAGTACTTC CASSPGLDRVYEQYF TRBD1 few TRBJ2-7 TRBV4-1
TGTGCCAGCCGACCAAGGCTGGAGAACACTGAAGCTTTCTTT CASRPRLENTEAFF . many TRBJ1-1 TRBV7-9